A selection of T cell receptor beta chains follows, all from one sample in a study of blood T cell repertoires in COVID-19. Sequencing was performed with immunoSEQ multiplex PCR; in TCRdb, only in-frame clones are kept and a portion is missing. The profile shows 95,000 to 100,000 clones, roughly 92% of them singletons. Sequencing was done on a sample of peripheral blood. These TCRs come from a man aged 45-60 years with active COVID-19. The CDR3 runs from the conserved cysteine through the conserved F or W. The order of the fields is CDR3 protein, CDR3 DNA, J gene, clone size, V gene, CDR3 length, D gene. A D gene is named only where the DNA matches it firmly. The listing skips clone size in some rows; elsewhere it reads once, few, many or a size class.

CASRRTSGEQETQYF	TGCGCCAGCCGAAGGACTAGCGGGGAACAAGAGACCCAGTACTTC	TRBJ2-5	NA	TRBV5-1	15	TRBD2
CASSFAGNTEAFF	TGTGCCAGCAGTTTTGCAGGGAACACTGAAGCTTTCTTT	TRBJ1-1	NA	TRBV6-6	13	NA
CASSLWGRGNTEAFF	TGTGCCAGCAGTTTATGGGGCAGGGGGAACACTGAAGCTTTCTTT	TRBJ1-1	NA	TRBV27	15	NA
CASGGQGAYEQYF	TGTGCCAGTGGGGGACAGGGGGCGTACGAGCAGTACTTC	TRBJ2-7	NA	TRBV19	13	TRBD1
CASSLDRAYEQYF	TGTGCCAGCAGCTTGGACAGGGCCTACGAGCAGTACTTC	TRBJ2-7	NA	TRBV11-1	13	TRBD1
CASRADGPRGPLHF	TGTGCCAGCAGGGCGGACGGACCCAGGGGGCCCCTCCACTTT	TRBJ1-6	few	TRBV2	14	TRBD1
CASSQGQAAYEQYF	TGTGCCAGCTCACAGGGACAGGCAGCTTACGAGCAGTACTTC	TRBJ2-7	NA	TRBV18	14	TRBD1
CASSADGDSSLQTGNTIYF	TGCGCCAGCAGCGCTGATGGGGACAGCTCTCTACAGACTGGAAACACCATATATTTT	TRBJ1-3	NA	TRBV5-1	19	TRBD1
CASSLKYSTAPNTEAFF	TGTGCCAGCAGTCTAAAATACTCGACAGCTCCGAACACTGAAGCTTTCTTT	TRBJ1-1	NA	TRBV27	17	NA
CASSLSRRGNTEAFF	TGTGCCAGCAGTTTATCGAGGAGGGGTAACACTGAAGCTTTCTTT	TRBJ1-1	NA	TRBV27	15	NA
CASTRTGGASYGYTF	TGTGCCAGCACCAGGACAGGGGGCGCCTCCTATGGCTACACCTTC	TRBJ1-2	NA	TRBV3-1/TRBV3-2	15	TRBD1
CASSLSPRGGSYNEQFF	TGTGCCAGCAGTTTATCCCCTAGAGGTGGCAGTTACAATGAGCAGTTCTTC	TRBJ2-1	NA	TRBV27	17	NA
CASAGMGSYEQYF	TGTGCCAGCGCCGGGATGGGGTCCTACGAGCAGTACTTC	TRBJ2-7	few	TRBV5-4	13	NA
CASSFLGQTNSPLHF	TGTGCCAGCAGTTTCTTAGGACAGACGAATTCACCCCTCCACTTT	TRBJ1-6	NA	TRBV7-9	15	NA
CATNLEGLPAFF	TGTGCCACCAACCTGGAGGGCCTGCCAGCTTTCTTT	TRBJ1-1	NA	TRBV28	12	NA
CASSNSGKETQYF	TGTGCCAGTAGTAATAGCGGGAAAGAGACCCAGTACTTC	TRBJ2-5	NA	TRBV19	13	TRBD2
CASSSVDEQYF	TGTGCCAGCAGTTCAGTCGACGAGCAGTACTTC	TRBJ2-7	NA	TRBV12-3/TRBV12-4	11	NA
CASSRAGYNEQFF	TGTGCCAGCAGCCGAGCGGGGTATAATGAGCAGTTCTTC	TRBJ2-1	NA	TRBV11-2	13	TRBD2
CASSISLGQGRGTQYF	TGTGCCAGCAGCATCTCCCTGGGCCAGGGGCGAGGGACCCAGTACTTC	TRBJ2-5	NA	TRBV7-9	16	NA
CASSYSRGAYEQYF	TGTGCCAGCAGTTACTCGCGGGGAGCCTACGAGCAGTACTTC	TRBJ2-7	once	TRBV6-5	14	NA
CAWSVQGASGGYTF	TGTGCCTGGAGTGTACAGGGGGCGTCCGGAGGCTACACCTTC	TRBJ1-2	NA	TRBV30	14	TRBD1
CASSQALAGGRGELFF	TGCGCCAGCAGCCAAGCACTAGCGGGAGGTCGTGGGGAGCTGTTTTTT	TRBJ2-2	NA	TRBV4-1	16	TRBD2
CASRPNRGSYEQYF	TGTGCCAGCCGGCCTAATAGAGGATCCTACGAGCAGTACTTC	TRBJ2-7	once	TRBV5-4	14	NA